Presented here are 9 T cell receptor beta chains from one specimen sequenced in a study of tumor-infiltrating lymphocytes in primary liver carcinoma. Starting from roughly 0.5 ug of total RNA, TCR beta cDNA was produced with a primer in the constant region. Nested multiplex PCR, run for three rounds with slightly modified ARM-PCR, yielded TCR beta libraries. TRBV1-TRBV30 forward primers and a C-beta reverse primer were used in the first two PCR rounds, which each ran for approximately 11 cycles. Each CDR3 protein gets one entry after TCRdb re-called the multiplex PCR reads with MiXCR. Of hundreds of thousands of distinct CDR3 sequences listed, 55% to 65% are singletons. Blood RNA originated from unsorted whole blood, with germline DNA additionally extracted. The sample comprised peripheral blood. These receptors were obtained from a man aged 35-49 years with primary liver carcinoma and hepatitis B virus infection.

A remark on this clonotype: The junction departs from germline at one end; a sequencing error may be responsible. The V and J genes are TRBV6-2 or TRBV6-3 and TRBJ2-5; TRBD2 matches at 9 bases. The length of the CDR3 is 18 residues. Germline V gene sequence: CDR1 MNHEY, CDR2 SVGEGT. CDR3 region: CASSYGVLAGAPQETQCF. The CDR3 DNA is TGTGCCAGCAGTTACGGGGTCTTAGCGGGAGCACCCCAAGAGACCCAGTGCTTC.

A note on this clonotype: A much larger clone lies one base from this, so it may be a read error. This chain links TRBV29-1 with TRBJ2-5; 7 bases match TRBD2. V gave up 6 bases and J gave up 2 bases; unmatched junction bases: 12. CDR3 length: 15 residues. In germline, CDR1 is SQVTM, CDR2 ANQGSEA. The CDR3 is CSVLMGGGTQETQYF. CDR3 sequence (DNA): TGCAGCGTACTGATGGGGGGGGGGACTCAAGAGACCCAGTACTTC.

As regards this clonotype: A read error is possible here, since a much larger clone lies one base away. The V gene is TRBV6-5, the J gene TRBJ2-5; possibly TRBD1 for D (5 bases). The CDR3 is 16 amino acids. CDR1 is MNHEY and CDR2 is SVGAGI in the germline V gene. The CDR3 DNA is TGTGCCAGCAGTTACATGGGCAGGGCACTTCAAGAGACCCAGTGCTTC. It encodes CASSYMGRALQETQCF.

The V gene is TRBV28, the J gene TRBJ1-2; 8 nucleotides agree with TRBD1. J lost 5 bases, V lost 1 base, and 9 bases had no gene match. Germline assignment: CDR1 MDHEN and CDR2 SYDVKM. CDR3 length equals 16 residues. As DNA, the CDR3 is TGTGCCAGCAGTTTATCCGGGGACAGGAACCTTTATGGCTACACCTTC. It translates to CASSLSGDRNLYGYTF.

The CDR3 is CANRPGLAGWAQYF. CDR3 bases: TGTGCTAACAGACCGGGACTAGCGGGTTGGGCGCAGTATTTT. This rearrangement joins TRBV6-2 or TRBV6-3 to TRBJ2-3, with 12 nucleotides matching TRBD2. The CDR3 is made up of 14 amino acids. Germline CDR1 reads MNHEY; CDR2 reads SVGEGT.

This clonotype was observed a few times. The rearrangement joins TRBV13 to TRBJ2-1; no definite D call. Per the germline V gene, CDR1 is PRHDT and CDR2 is FYEKMQ (reference sequence). The CDR3 extends over 15 amino acids. The V and J ends lost 4 bases and 1 base respectively, with 11 bases between them. CDR3 loop: CASSSGPHSYNEQFF. CDR3 coding DNA: TGTGCCAGCAGCTCCGGGCCCCATTCCTACAATGAGCAGTTCTTC.

This clonotype has only a few counts. The rearrangement joins TRBV5-1 to TRBJ1-2; TRBD1 matches 7 bases. The length of the CDR3 is 14 residues. Germline CDR1 is SGHRS and CDR2 is YFSETQ. Trimming cost V 0 bases and J 5 bases; bases outside gene matches: 4. The CDR3 spells CASSLEGTAYGYTF. The CDR3 bases are TGCGCCAGCAGCTTGGAGGGGACAGCTTATGGCTACACCTTC. Variable domain in full (rest from reference TRBV5-1 and TRBJ1-2): KAGVTQTPRYLIKTRGQQVTLSCSPISGHRSVSWYQQTPGQGLQFLFEYFSETQRNKGNFPGRFSGRQFSNSRSEMNVSTLELGDSALYLCASSLEGTAYGYTFGSGTRLTVV.

The chain carries TRBV11-2 and TRBJ1-1, with 7 positions matching TRBD1. In germline, CDR1 is SGHAT, CDR2 FQNNGV. The CDR3 sequence is 14 residues long. Trimming at V came to 9 bases and at J to 0 bases, leaving 7 bases not matched to a gene. The DNA of the CDR3 is TGTGCCAGGAGCCTGGGACAGCTGAACACTGAAGCTTTCTTT. Protein sequence: CARSLGQLNTEAFF.

As regards this clonotype: This may come from a read error, since a much larger clone is one base off. V gene TRBV6-8 combines with J gene TRBJ2-7; D is undetermined. V lost 8 bases, J lost 3 bases, and 20 bases lay in between. Germline CDR1 and CDR2: MNHGY and SAAAGT. CDR3 length: 15 residues. The CDR3 DNA reads TGTGCCAGCTTGACTGGGCGCGAAGGGTTCTACGAGCAGTACTTC. It yields the protein CASLTGREGFYEQYF.